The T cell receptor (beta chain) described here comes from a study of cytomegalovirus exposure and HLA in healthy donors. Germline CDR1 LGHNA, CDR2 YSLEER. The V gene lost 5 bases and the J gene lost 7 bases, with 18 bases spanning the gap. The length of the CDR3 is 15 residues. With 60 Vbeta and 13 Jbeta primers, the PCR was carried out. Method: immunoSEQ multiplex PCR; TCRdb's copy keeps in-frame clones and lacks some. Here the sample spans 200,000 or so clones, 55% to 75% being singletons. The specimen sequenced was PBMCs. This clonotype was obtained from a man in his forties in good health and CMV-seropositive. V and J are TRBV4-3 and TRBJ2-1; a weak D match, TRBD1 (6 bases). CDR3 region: CASSSGVGPVNEQFF. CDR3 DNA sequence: TGCGCCAGCAGCTCAGGGGTGGGACCGGTGAATGAGCAGTTCTTC.